The T cell receptor beta chain under discussion was sequenced for a study of blood T cell repertoires in COVID-19. Study overall: Samples taken during acute and convalescent COVID-19 were collected in the United States, Italy and Spain. PBMCs, B-cell-depleted T cells, or T cells were the source of the cDNA or gDNA that made up the material.

CDR3 length: 14 residues. V was pared by 3 bases and J by 7 bases, with 15 bases between. CDR1 LNHDA and CDR2 SQIVND come from the germline V gene (reference sequence). The protocol was immunoSEQ multiplex PCR, while the TCRdb copy is restricted to in-frame clones and leaves out a portion. Found here are about 220,000 clones, 80% to 90% of them singletons; the top ten hold under 15%. The sequence derives from a woman aged 45-65 years with acute COVID-19. The gene calls are TRBV19 and TRBJ2-5; a possible D gene is TRBD1 (6 bases). Material for sequencing was PBMCs or T cells enriched from blood (not recorded which). CDR3 in amino acids: CASSMGRARGTQYF. DNA for the CDR3: TGTGCCAGTAGTATGGGGCGGGCCAGGGGGACCCAGTACTTC.